The rows below give T cell receptor beta chains drawn from one sample of a study of blood T cells in healthy people across ages. TCRdb called the 5' RACE reads again in MiXCR, with one record for every CDR3 protein. The sample consists of approximately 850,000 distinct CDR3 sequences, 44% of them appearing once. The sample taken for sequencing was blood. All receptors derive from a man aged 55-75 years in good health. The CDR3 runs from the conserved cysteine through the conserved F or W. Each record gives: CDR3 length, D gene, clone size, V gene, J gene, CDR3 DNA, CDR3 protein. A D gene is named only where the DNA matches it firmly. Clone size appears in some rows only: once, few, many, or a class for an expanded clone.

len: 17
d_gene: TRBD2
abundance: NA
v_gene: TRBV12-3/TRBV12-4
j_gene: TRBJ2-5
CDR3nt: TGTGCCAGCAGTTACGGACTAGCGGGGGAGATCGAAGAGACCCAGTACTTC
CDR3aa: CASSYGLAGEIEETQYF

len: 11
d_gene: TRBD1
abundance: NA
v_gene: TRBV7-9
j_gene: TRBJ2-1
CDR3nt: TGTGCCAGCAGCTCGGACAGGGGGCAGTTCTTC
CDR3aa: CASSSDRGQFF

len: 15
d_gene: NA
abundance: NA
v_gene: TRBV20-1
j_gene: TRBJ1-5
CDR3nt: TGCAGTGCTAGAGATCCCGGGCAGGGGAGGCAGCCCCAGCATTTT
CDR3aa: CSARDPGQGRQPQHF

len: 16
d_gene: TRBD1
abundance: few
v_gene: TRBV27
j_gene: TRBJ2-3
CDR3nt: TGTGCCAGCAGTTTATCGGGGGACAGGGGGCGAGATACGCAGTATTTT
CDR3aa: CASSLSGDRGRDTQYF

len: 16
d_gene: TRBD2
abundance: NA
v_gene: TRBV5-6
j_gene: TRBJ2-5
CDR3nt: TGTGCCAGCAGCTTGGCCGGGGAGGGCCACCAAGAGACCCAGTACTTC
CDR3aa: CASSLAGEGHQETQYF

len: 18
d_gene: TRBD2
abundance: few
v_gene: TRBV7-2
j_gene: TRBJ2-7
CDR3nt: TGTGCCAGCAGCCCGCCGGGACTAGCGGGGGGCAAACCTTTGCAGCAGTACTTC
CDR3aa: CASSPPGLAGGKPLQQYF

len: 18
d_gene: NA
abundance: many
v_gene: TRBV7-9
j_gene: TRBJ2-6
CDR3nt: TGTGCCAGCATGAGGACAAGGGACAATTATTCTGGGGCCAACGTCCTGACTTTC
CDR3aa: CASMRTRDNYSGANVLTF

len: 15
d_gene: NA
abundance: NA
v_gene: TRBV6-2/TRBV6-3
j_gene: TRBJ2-6
CDR3nt: TGTGCCAGCAGTTACGTGGCCTCTGGGGCCAACGTCCTGACTTTC
CDR3aa: CASSYVASGANVLTF

len: 14
d_gene: TRBD1
abundance: NA
v_gene: TRBV24-1
j_gene: TRBJ2-7
CDR3nt: TGTACCACCAGTGCCGGACAGGGTGACAACGAGCAGTACTTC
CDR3aa: CTTSAGQGDNEQYF

len: 15
d_gene: NA
abundance: few
v_gene: TRBV6-6
j_gene: TRBJ1-5
CDR3nt: TGTGCCAGCAGTTCAACGGACTTTAGCAATCAGCCCCAGCATTTT
CDR3aa: CASSSTDFSNQPQHF

len: 14
d_gene: TRBD2
abundance: NA
v_gene: TRBV27
j_gene: TRBJ2-1
CDR3nt: TGTGCCAGCAGTTCAGCGGGGGGACACAATGAGCAGTTCTTC
CDR3aa: CASSSAGGHNEQFF

len: 13
d_gene: NA
abundance: few
v_gene: TRBV21-1
j_gene: TRBJ2-6
CDR3nt: TGTGCCAGCACCGCCCCCGGGGCCAACGTCCTGACTTTC
CDR3aa: CASTAPGANVLTF

len: 14
d_gene: TRBD2
abundance: few
v_gene: TRBV7-3
j_gene: TRBJ2-3
CDR3nt: TGTGCCAGCAGCTCTGTCGGGGGGAGAGATACGCAGTATTTT
CDR3aa: CASSSVGGRDTQYF

len: 16
d_gene: NA
abundance: few
v_gene: TRBV5-1
j_gene: TRBJ2-7
CDR3nt: TGCGCCAGCAGCTTGGGGACACTCCTAGGGTCTAACGAGCAGTACTTC
CDR3aa: CASSLGTLLGSNEQYF

len: 15
d_gene: NA
abundance: NA
v_gene: TRBV12-3/TRBV12-4
j_gene: TRBJ1-1
CDR3nt: TGTGCCAGCAGCCCCGTGAGGGCCCAGAACACTGAAGCTTTCTTT
CDR3aa: CASSPVRAQNTEAFF

len: 15
d_gene: NA
abundance: NA
v_gene: TRBV20-1
j_gene: TRBJ2-1
CDR3nt: TGCAGTGCTAGAGATTATGGGAAAAGCTACAATGAGCAGTTCTTC
CDR3aa: CSARDYGKSYNEQFF

len: 15
d_gene: TRBD1
abundance: many
v_gene: TRBV20-1
j_gene: TRBJ2-4
CDR3nt: TGCAGTGCTAGAGACGACAGGGGTGCCAAAAACATTCAGTACTTC
CDR3aa: CSARDDRGAKNIQYF

len: 14
d_gene: TRBD1
abundance: few
v_gene: TRBV4-1
j_gene: TRBJ1-2
CDR3nt: TGCGCCAGCAGCCAGGGGGACAGCCCGTATGGCTACACCTTC
CDR3aa: CASSQGDSPYGYTF

len: 15
d_gene: TRBD2
abundance: once
v_gene: TRBV20-1
j_gene: TRBJ2-1
CDR3nt: TGCAGTGCAAGAACAATAGCGGGGGGACTGGGGGAGCAGTTCTTC
CDR3aa: CSARTIAGGLGEQFF

len: 13
d_gene: NA
abundance: NA
v_gene: TRBV20-1
j_gene: TRBJ2-7
CDR3nt: TGCAGTGCCGAGGGGCAGGGTACCTACGAGCAGTACTTC
CDR3aa: CSAEGQGTYEQYF

len: 16
d_gene: NA
abundance: NA
v_gene: TRBV6-1
j_gene: TRBJ1-1
CDR3nt: TGTGCCAGCAGCCGACGGGTCTCCGCGGGGAACACTGAAGCTTTCTTT
CDR3aa: CASSRRVSAGNTEAFF

len: 13
d_gene: NA
abundance: NA
v_gene: TRBV20-1
j_gene: TRBJ2-3
CDR3nt: TGCAGTGCTAGGAGCCAGGCCACAGATACGCAGTATTTT
CDR3aa: CSARSQATDTQYF